These 2 T cell receptor beta chains originate from one sample sequenced in a study of post-analysis software for immune sequencing data. Study-wide results and caveats: Controls had lower frequencies than patients of about 5 TRBV segments, which included TRBV5-6, TRBV5-1 and TRBV20-1.

Their specific antigens are unknown. Unique molecular identifiers were present in the TCR beta cDNA libraries. TCRdb reprocessed the PCR reads via MiXCR and lists one record per CDR3 protein. The table has roughly 410,000 distinct CDR3 sequences, less than 40% seen once. Sequenced input: blood. All receptors derive from a girl under 18 with multiple sclerosis.

This clonotype turned up a few times. V is TRBV7-2 and J is TRBJ1-2; D is uncertain. CDR3 length: 17 amino acids. V lost 2 bases to trimming and J lost 0 bases, with 16 bases between them. Germline V gives CDR1 SGHTA, CDR2 FQGNSA. CDR3 protein: CASSLMLRRNANYGYTF. The CDR3 DNA sequence: TGTGCCAGCAGCTTAATGCTACGACGGAACGCTAACTATGGCTACACCTTC.

The CDR3 coding sequence is TGTGCCACCAGCAGGCCCGGGTCGGTGGCAGATACGCAGTATTTT. As protein: CATSRPGSVADTQYF. The chain is built from TRBV15 and TRBJ2-3; D uncertain. CDR1 LNHNV and CDR2 YYDKDF come from the germline V gene (reference sequence). There are 15 residues in the CDR3. V was trimmed by 3 bases and J by 4 bases, leaving 14 bases between them. The complete variable domain, with remaining parts taken from reference TRBV15 and TRBJ2-3, reads DAMVIQNPRYQVTQFGKPVTLSCSQTLNHNVMYWYQQKSSQAPKLLFHYYDKDFNNEADTPDNFQSRRPNTSFCFLDIRSPGLGDTAMYLCATSRPGSVADTQYFGPGTRLTVL.